This record covers a single T cell receptor beta chain. Its specificity is unknown. The data belong to a study of blood T cells in healthy people across ages. Study-level points and caveats: In the absence of known donor CMV status, changes in expanded clonotypes were possibly confounded.

A second about 6 to 11 cycle PCR used barcoded and J-beta primers. Carrying 12 random nucleotides, a template-switch adaptor labeled each individual cDNA molecule. TCRdb re-analysed the 5' RACE reads in MiXCR, keeping a single row per CDR3 protein. In the table there are 1,500,000 or so distinct CDR3 sequences, 59% of which are singletons. Trimming took 6 bases from V and 3 from J; bases not matched to a gene: 11. CDR3 length: 15 residues. Germline CDR1 and CDR2: MNHEY and SMNVEV (reference sequence). The chain carries TRBV27 and TRBJ2-7; 7 bases match TRBD1. The TCR was taken from a man in his late teens or twenties in good health. Sequenced input: blood. Here the CDR3 DNA reads TGTGCCAGCAGCCTCACAGGGGTGGGAATCTACGAGCAGTACTTC. Translation: CASSLTGVGIYEQYF.